Here is one T cell receptor (beta chain) with its context. Its antigen is not known. The source of the sample is a study of shared clonotypes between healthy human individuals. Points from the study as a whole: The naive CD4 repertoires of a handful of donors were compared, and around 4.9% of clonotypes were shared. Larger estimated richness was generally seen in naive subsets than in memory subsets. Compared with clonotypes that all four donors shared, non-shared clonotypes had lower generation probabilities.

Per the study methods: Owing to the provision of junction-only sequences devoid of quality scores by immunoSEQ, filtering differed. Some clones are missing from TCRdb's copy, which holds only in-frame ones; the method was immunoSEQ multiplex PCR. V and J calls and clone size are those listed in that table; D and trimming were worked out from the DNA. The data show about 2.1 million clones, over 85% seen once. CD45RO-negative cells were positively selected for CCR7, leaving out terminally differentiated effector memory CD45RA+ cells. Germline V gene sequence: CDR1 MNHEY, CDR2 SVGAGI. Trimming stripped 6 bases from V and 0 bases from J, with 8 bases between. This CDR3 has 14 residues.

The sequence derives from a young man in good health. Some clones in this sample may be carry-over from other donors' samples. What was sequenced was naive CD8+ T cells from PBMCs. The rearrangement links TRBV6-5 to TRBJ1-4; D may be TRBD1 (5 bases). The CDR3 protein is CASSETATNEKLFF. The DNA of the CDR3 is TGTGCCAGCAGCGAGACAGCAACTAATGAAAAACTGTTTTTT.